This TCR beta chain is from a study of CD8 T cells in ankylosing spondylitis. Quantitative 5'-RACE with molecular barcodes produced the TCR beta libraries. Via MiXCR, TCRdb re-called the 5' RACE reads, giving one row per CDR3 protein. The data show roughly 230,000 distinct CDR3 sequences, over 15% seen once. The CDR3 length is 13 residues. The germline V and J ends were trimmed by 6 bases and 5 bases, with 10 bases remaining between them. The chain joins TRBV12-3 or TRBV12-4 to TRBJ2-2; D unclear. The clonotype was recovered from a male donor with ankylosing spondylitis or in good health (not recorded which). Sequencing was carried out using blood, either unsorted or a sorted T cell fraction (not recorded which). CDR3 in amino acids: CASSPPGTGELFF. The CDR3 coding sequence is TGTGCCAGCAGCCCCCCTGGGACCGGGGAGCTGTTTTTT.